The 21 T cell receptor beta chains presented below share a single source sample, sequenced in a study of molecular identifiers for immune sequencing clone quantification. Via MiXCR, TCRdb re-called the PCR reads, giving one row per CDR3 protein. The top ten hold 0.6% to 0.9% of the sample, which has some 680,000 distinct CDR3 sequences, roughly 27% seen once. The specimen sequenced was naive CD8+ T cells from blood, with Jurkat cell RNA spiked in. As to subset: FACS-sorted CD8+CD4-CCR7+CD45RA+ naive T cells. All receptors derive from a human donor in good health. Some libraries in this study had Jurkat cell RNA spiked in.

There are a few counts of this clonotype. Given a much more abundant clone one base away, this may be a read error. The chain couples TRBV5-1 to TRBJ1-1; D is unclear. The CDR3 covers 14 residues. Germline V CDR1 and CDR2: SGHRS, YFSETQ. CDR3 sequence (DNA): TGCGCCAGCAGCTTGGCCGCGGCCGACACTGGAGCTTTCTTT. It specifies CASSLAAADTGAFF.

J is TRBJ1-2 and V is TRBV28; D may be TRBD1 (6 bases). V was clipped by 6 bases and J by 12 bases, with 26 bases between them. CDR3 length: 15 amino acids. The germline V gene encodes CDR1 MDHEN and CDR2 SYDVKM. This CDR3 reads CASSIVDYGGVGHTF. CDR3 in DNA: TGTGCCAGCAGCATCGTAGATTATGGGGGCGTGGGCCACACCTTC.

The V call is TRBV4-3, the J call TRBJ1-3, with D maybe TRBD1 (5 bases). The germline gives CDR1 LGHNA, CDR2 YSLEER. The CDR3 sequence is 15 residues long. Trimming removed 0 bases from V and 4 bases from J, with 10 bases in between. The CDR3 bases are TGCGCCAGCAGCCAAGATATCACAGGAGGAAACACCATATATTTT. Translation gives CASSQDITGGNTIYF.

The sample holds many counts of this clonotype. The V gene is TRBV6-1, the J gene TRBJ1-5, with D possibly matching TRBD1 (5 bases). CDR1 and CDR2 from the germline V gene are MNHNS and SASEGT. The length of the CDR3 is 15 residues. Deletions cut 3 bases from V and 5 bases from J, with 14 bases between. CDR3 DNA: TGTGCCAGCAGTGATACGGGGATGGGGCATCAGCCCCAGCATTTT. Translating gives CASSDTGMGHQPQHF.

As for this clonotype: This may be a read error: a much more frequent sequence differs by one nucleotide. V is TRBV6-1 and J is TRBJ2-5; weak D call: TRBD1 (6 bases). The germline V gene encodes CDR1 MNHNS and CDR2 SASEGT. The CDR3 covers 17 residues. Trimming removed 2 bases from V and 2 bases from J, with 18 bases in between. The CDR3 reads CASSEQTDSLRQETQYF. In DNA, the CDR3 is TGTGCCAGCAGTGAACAAACGGACAGTCTAAGGCAAGAGACCCAGTACTTC.

Many counts were recorded for this clonotype. This chain uses TRBV4-1 with TRBJ2-2, with TRBD2 as a possible D gene (5 bases). Germline V gives CDR1 MGHRA, CDR2 YSYEKL. The CDR3 extends over 15 amino acids. V lost 4 bases to trimming and J lost 3 bases, with 12 bases between them. Written as DNA, the CDR3 is TGCGCCAGCAGCCGGATGGGGAGTTACACCGGGGAGCTGTTTTTT. This encodes CASSRMGSYTGELFF.

This clonotype was picked up many times. The chain uses TRBV4-1 and TRBJ1-1; no clear D. The CDR3 totals 15 residues. The germline V gene has CDR1 MGHRA and CDR2 YSYEKL. V was clipped by 1 base and J by 1 base, with 10 bases between them. In DNA, the CDR3 is TGCGCCAGCAGCCAAGTGGGAGGGAAGAACACTGAAGCTTTCTTT. This gives the protein CASSQVGGKNTEAFF.

This clonotype has ten or more counts. The chain links TRBV14 to TRBJ1-2; D is ambiguous. Trimming pared 7 bases from V and 7 bases from J, leaving 22 bases between. CDR3 length equals 15 residues. Germline V CDR1 and CDR2: SGHDN, FVKESK. The CDR3 loop is CASTPIGIRLSGYTF. Written as DNA, the CDR3 is TGTGCCAGCACCCCAATCGGGATTCGTCTGAGTGGCTACACCTTC.

This clonotype came up a few times. The genes are TRBV18 and TRBJ2-3, with 8 positions matching TRBD2. The CDR3 is 15 residues long. The junction had 5 bases not matched to a gene; V was cut back by 2 bases and J by 4 bases. CDR1 and CDR2 (germline): KGHSH, LQKENI. CDR3 region: CASSPSAGGSDTQYF. The DNA of the CDR3 is TGTGCCAGCTCACCATCGGCGGGAGGTTCAGATACGCAGTATTTT.

This clonotype appeared many times. The rearrangement joins TRBV7-9 to TRBJ2-1; D not certain. V lost 5 bases and J 3 bases, leaving 5 bases between the germline ends. CDR1 is SEHNR and CDR2 is FQNEAQ in the germline V gene (reference sequence). The CDR3 runs to 12 residues. The CDR3 bases are TGTGCCAGCAGCCCCGACTACAATGAGCAGTTCTTC. Encoded protein: CASSPDYNEQFF.

As regards this clonotype: Possible read error: a much larger clone is one base away. The rearrangement uses TRBV9 and TRBJ2-3; D possibly corresponds to TRBD2 (6 bases). Germline lookup yields CDR1 SGDLS and CDR2 YYNGEE. This CDR3 has 15 residues. CDR3 amino acids: CAGSVVGGAPDTQYF. The DNA for the CDR3 is TGTGCCGGCAGCGTCGTCGGGGGAGCGCCAGATACGCAGTATTTT.

Note on this clonotype: This may be a read error: a much more frequent sequence differs by one nucleotide. The V gene is TRBV28, the J gene TRBJ2-5; D might be TRBD2 (6 bases). The CDR3 runs 14 residues. Germline CDR1 and CDR2: MDHEN and SYDVKM. The CDR3 sequence is CASRRQGGQATQYF. CDR3 DNA sequence: TGTGCCAGCAGACGCCAGGGAGGCCAAGCGACCCAGTACTTC.

Worth noting for this clonotype: One end of the junction varies from germline; a read error may be responsible. V and J are TRBV4-3 and TRBJ2-5; D unclear. This CDR3 is 16 amino acids long. CDR1 and CDR2 (germline): LGHNA, YSLEER. The CDR3, as DNA: TGCGCCAGCAGCCAAGCCCTTGAACCACCTCAAGAGACCCAGTGCTTC. This translates into CASSQALEPPQETQCF.

This clonotype was seen just once. No conserved phenylalanine or tryptophan ends this CDR3, so it is likely a read error. The CDR3 here is CASGPYEQYI. The CDR3 DNA reads TGTGCCAGCGGTCCGTACGAGCAGTACATC. The genes are TRBV27 and TRBJ2-7, with D uncertain. With 8 bases removed from V and 4 bases from J, the gap between germline ends came to 6 bases. The CDR3 runs to 10 residues. Germline V lookup: CDR1 MNHEY, CDR2 SMNVEV (reference sequence).

J is TRBJ1-2 and V is TRBV27, with 7 positions matching TRBD1. The germline V gene has CDR1 MNHEY and CDR2 SMNVEV (reference sequence). Unmatched junction bases numbered 18, after V lost 6 bases and J lost 8 bases. The CDR3 runs to 16 residues. The CDR3 DNA sequence: TGTGCCAGCAGCCCGCAGTCGGACAGGCTTTTCTTCGGCTACACCTTC. This gives the protein CASSPQSDRLFFGYTF.

The rearrangement uses TRBV12-3 or TRBV12-4 and TRBJ2-7; D is possibly TRBD1 (5 bases). CDR3 length equals 14 residues. V was shortened by 3 bases and J by 2 bases, with 11 bases between the two germline ends. The CDR3 coding sequence is TGTGCCAGCAGTTTGGACACTTACGCCTACGAGCAGTACTTC. Translated: CASSLDTYAYEQYF.

The rearrangement uses TRBV19 and TRBJ1-1; D not certain. Looked up from germline, CDR1 is LNHDA and CDR2 is SQIVND (reference sequence). V shed 2 bases and J shed 0 bases, with 10 bases lying between them. This CDR3 is 15 amino acids long. For the CDR3, the DNA is TGTGCCAGTAGTATACTTTCGTACATGAACACTGAAGCTTTCTTT. Translated, it gives CASSILSYMNTEAFF. Full variable domain (rest looked up from reference TRBV19 and TRBJ1-1): DGGITQSPKYLFRKEGQNVTLSCEQNLNHDAMYWYRQDPGQGLRLIYYSQIVNDFQKGDIAEGYSVSREKKESFPLTVTSAQKNPTAFYLCASSILSYMNTEAFFGQGTRLTVV.

Note on this clonotype: A much larger clone differs from this one at a single base, so this may be a read error. The chain has TRBV10-2 and TRBJ1-4, with 9 nucleotides matching TRBD1. Germline values: CDR1 WSHSY, CDR2 SAAADI. V gave up 8 bases and J gave up 10 bases; unmatched junction bases: 8. The CDR3 is 13 amino acids. CDR3 nucleotides: TGCGCCAGCTTCCGGGACAGGGACGGAAAACTGTTTTTT. It codes for CASFRDRDGKLFF.

As for this clonotype: Germline and junction disagree at one end, which may indicate a read error. The chain joins TRBV7-2 to TRBJ2-3; 9 bases match TRBD2. CDR1 and CDR2 from the germline V gene are SGHTA and FQGNSA. The CDR3 length is 15 residues. The CDR3 DNA is TGTGCCGGCAGCTCTAGCGGGGCTAGCACAGATACGCAGTATTTT. It specifies CAGSSSGASTDTQYF.

About this clonotype itself: A much larger clone differs from this one at a single base, so this may be a read error. The gene calls are TRBV4-1 and TRBJ2-3; 11 bases fit TRBD2. The CDR3 totals 20 residues. CDR1 and CDR2 (germline): MGHRA, YSYEKL. J gave up 0 bases and V 3 bases, and 14 bases lay outside the gene matches. The CDR3 DNA is TGCGCCAGCAGCCAGTCGCCCCTAGCGGGGGGCAACCTTAGCACAGATACGCAGTATTTT. This codes for CASSQSPLAGGNLSTDTQYF.

A word on this clonotype: It is likely a read error, because the conserved phenylalanine at the end of the CDR3 is missing. V is TRBV13 and J is TRBJ2-5; no definite D call. The V end lost 1 base, the J end lost 0 bases, and 9 bases lay between the germline ends. CDR3 length equals 15 residues. The germline V gene has CDR1 PRHDT and CDR2 FYEKMQ (reference sequence). The DNA for the CDR3 is TGTGCCAGCAGCTTAGCGGGCAGGTACCAAGAGACCCAGTACCTC. Translation gives CASSLAGRYQETQYL.